The clone carrying this T cell receptor beta chain was counted only a few times. What it recognizes is unknown. The data were obtained in a study of beta chain features in type 1 diabetes. About the study: There was similarity between patients and healthy donors in age, gender and cell yields. The study's findings and limits: Naive, central memory and regulatory TCRB repertoires appeared more similar among patients than healthy donors. Type 1 diabetes patients had VDJ junctions that carried fewer insertions and more deletions. People with Type 1 diabetes carried modestly yet significantly shorter TCRB CDR3s in all four CD4+ subsets. cDNA sequencing could over-represent cells with high TCR expression.

The authors reverse transcribed all of the isolated RNA, so sequencing captured expressed TCRB transcripts. Repertoires were generated with immunoSEQ multiplex PCR, while TCRdb's copy carries only in-frame clones and drops some. The sample consists of around 650,000 clones, 9.5% to 15% of them appearing once. The V and J ends lost 4 bases and 5 bases, in that order; junction bases with no gene match: 5. The length of the CDR3 is 13 residues. Germline V gives CDR1 SGHNT, CDR2 YYREEE (reference sequence). The sequence was collected from a man aged 30-40 years with type 1 diabetes. Sequenced input: naive CD4+ T cells from blood. The genes are TRBV5-4 and TRBJ2-5; 7 bases are a match to TRBD1. The CDR3 region is CASSTEQGETQYF. The CDR3 nucleotides read TGTGCCAGCAGCACGGAACAGGGGGAGACCCAGTACTTC.